Given below is one T cell receptor (beta chain) in context. Its antigen remains unknown. The PCR employed 60 Vbeta primers together with 13 Jbeta primers. Generated by immunoSEQ multiplex PCR, the TCRdb table keeps only in-frame clones and is missing some. The sample records about 110,000 clones, 75% being singletons. Germline V CDR1 and CDR2: LGHNA, YNFKEQ. Trimming pared 3 bases from V and 1 base from J, leaving 12 bases between. This CDR3 contains 15 residues. The sample comes from a study of cytomegalovirus exposure and HLA in healthy donors. Study-wide points: As a later analysis revealed, the rate of TCR association differed by HLA locus, with DRB1 most and HLA-C fewest. A later analysis linked a missense DCLRE1C variant to TCR beta V- and J-gene trimming.

The receptor's source is a man in his forties or fifties in good health and CMV-seronegative. This rearrangement joins TRBV4-2 to TRBJ1-1; no clear D. Source material: PBMCs. The DNA of the CDR3 is TGTGCCAGCAGCCAGATCACTAGGAGGAACACTGAAGCTTTCTTT. Translated, it gives CASSQITRRNTEAFF.